Shown below are 5 T cell receptor beta chains from a single sample sequenced in a study of blood T cells in healthy people across ages. Together with a sample-barcoded 5' primer, a J-beta primer mix was included in a second PCR lasting roughly 6 to 12 cycles. MiXCR was run by TCRdb on the 5' RACE reads, yielding one entry per CDR3 protein. The sample includes around 1,500,000 distinct CDR3 sequences, roughly 28% of them seen just once. Sequences were obtained from blood. The origin of the receptors is a woman in her 30s in good health.

The gene calls are TRBV30 and TRBJ2-1; 7 nucleotides line up with TRBD2. Germline loops: CDR1 GTSNPN, CDR2 SVGIG (reference sequence). Trimming at V came to 3 bases and at J to 7 bases, leaving 6 bases not matched to a gene. The CDR3 runs to 13 residues. CDR3: CAWSGERGNEQFF. CDR3 nucleotides: TGTGCCTGGAGCGGCGAGCGGGGTAATGAGCAGTTCTTC.

This clonotype was picked up a small number of times. The V and J genes are TRBV19 and TRBJ1-5; 7 bases match TRBD1. Germline-derived CDR1 and CDR2 are LNHDA and SQIVND (reference sequence). V shed 5 bases, J shed 1 base, and the junction held 11 bases outside the gene matches. The CDR3 consists of 17 residues. Here the CDR3 reads CASSALRAGGSNQPQHF. CDR3 nucleotides: TGTGCCAGTAGTGCCCTCCGGGCAGGGGGAAGCAATCAGCCCCAGCATTTT. Together with reference TRBV19 and TRBJ1-5, the CDR3 gives the full variable domain: DGGITQSPKYLFRKEGQNVTLSCEQNLNHDAMYWYRQDPGQGLRLIYYSQIVNDFQKGDIAEGYSVSREKKESFPLTVTSAQKNPTAFYLCASSALRAGGSNQPQHFGDGTRLSIL.

The chain recombines TRBV7-9 with TRBJ1-6; D not certain. The CDR3 is made up of 15 amino acids. Trimming shortened V by 5 bases and J by 7 bases, and 15 bases separated the two germline ends. CDR1 is SEHNR, CDR2 FQNEAQ, per germline (reference sequence). In nucleotides, the CDR3 is TGTGCCAGCAGCCCAGACGGGGTAATCAATTCACCCCTCCACTTT. Translating gives CASSPDGVINSPLHF.

This clonotype was observed a handful of times. The rearrangement uses TRBV6-5 and TRBJ1-2; 10 nucleotides align to TRBD1. The V gene end was trimmed by 5 bases and the J gene end by 10 bases; junction bases not matched to a gene: 13. The CDR3 spans 15 residues. Germline V gene lookup returns CDR1 MNHEY and CDR2 SVGAGI. The CDR3 sequence is CASSGVGTGDVDYTF. In DNA, the CDR3 is TGTGCCAGCAGTGGCGTCGGGACAGGGGATGTAGACTACACCTTC.

The genes are TRBV12-3 or TRBV12-4 and TRBJ1-1; 7 bases are shared with TRBD1. The CDR3 sequence is 13 residues long. V shed 8 bases and J 3 bases; nucleotides not matched to a gene: 6. The CDR3 nucleotides read TGTGCCAGCGTAACAGGGGTCGACACTGAAGCTTTCTTT. Its translation is CASVTGVDTEAFF.